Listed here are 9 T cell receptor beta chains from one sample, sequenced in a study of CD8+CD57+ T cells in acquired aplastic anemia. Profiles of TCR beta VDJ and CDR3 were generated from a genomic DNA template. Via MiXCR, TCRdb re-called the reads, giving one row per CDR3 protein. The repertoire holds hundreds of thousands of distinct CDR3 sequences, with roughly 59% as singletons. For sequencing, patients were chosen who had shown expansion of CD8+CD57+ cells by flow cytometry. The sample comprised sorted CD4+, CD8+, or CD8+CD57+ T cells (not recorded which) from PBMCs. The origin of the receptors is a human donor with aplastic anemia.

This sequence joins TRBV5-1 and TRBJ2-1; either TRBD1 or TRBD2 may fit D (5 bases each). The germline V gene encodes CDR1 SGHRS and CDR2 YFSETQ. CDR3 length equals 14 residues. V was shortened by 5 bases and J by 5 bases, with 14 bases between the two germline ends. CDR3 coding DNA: TGCGCCAGCAGAACCGCAGGGAGTCACAATGAGCAGTTCTTC. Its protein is CASRTAGSHNEQFF.

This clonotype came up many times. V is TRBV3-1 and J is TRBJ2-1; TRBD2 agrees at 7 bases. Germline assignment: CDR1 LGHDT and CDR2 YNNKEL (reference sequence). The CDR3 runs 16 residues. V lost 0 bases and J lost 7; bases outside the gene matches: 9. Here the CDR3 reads CASSQDLRGRRNEQFF. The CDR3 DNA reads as TGTGCCAGCAGCCAAGATCTGCGCGGGAGAAGGAATGAGCAGTTCTTC.

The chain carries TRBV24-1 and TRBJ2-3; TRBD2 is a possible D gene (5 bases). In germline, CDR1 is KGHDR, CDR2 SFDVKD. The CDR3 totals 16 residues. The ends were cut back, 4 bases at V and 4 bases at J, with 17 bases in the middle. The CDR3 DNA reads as TGTGCCACCAGTGAAATCGGTCCGGTGGGAGCAGATACGCAGTATTTT. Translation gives CATSEIGPVGADTQYF.

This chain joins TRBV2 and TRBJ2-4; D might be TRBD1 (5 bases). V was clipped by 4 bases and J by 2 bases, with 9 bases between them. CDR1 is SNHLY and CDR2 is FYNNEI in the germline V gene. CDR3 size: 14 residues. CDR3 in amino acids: CASSGAGSKNIQYF. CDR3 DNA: TGTGCCAGCAGTGGTGCAGGGTCCAAAAACATTCAGTACTTC.

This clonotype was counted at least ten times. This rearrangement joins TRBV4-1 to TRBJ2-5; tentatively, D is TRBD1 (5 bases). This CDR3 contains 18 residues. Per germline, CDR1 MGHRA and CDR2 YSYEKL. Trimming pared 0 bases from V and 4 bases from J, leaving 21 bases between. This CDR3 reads CASSQDFPTGLSRETQYF. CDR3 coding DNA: TGCGCCAGCAGCCAAGATTTCCCCACAGGTCTTTCCCGAGAGACCCAGTACTTC.

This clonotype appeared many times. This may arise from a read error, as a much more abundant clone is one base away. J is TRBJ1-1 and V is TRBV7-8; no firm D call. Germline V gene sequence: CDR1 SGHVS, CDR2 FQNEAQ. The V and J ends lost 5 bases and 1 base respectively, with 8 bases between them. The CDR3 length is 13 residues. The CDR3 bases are TGTGCCAGCAGCCTAGAACAGAACACTGAAGCTTTCTTT. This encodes CASSLEQNTEAFF.

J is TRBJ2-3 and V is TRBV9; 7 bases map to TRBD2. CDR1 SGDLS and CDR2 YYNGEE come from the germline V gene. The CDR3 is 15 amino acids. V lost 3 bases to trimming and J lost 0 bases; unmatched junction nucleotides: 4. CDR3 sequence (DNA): TGTGCCAGCAGCGCCCTAGCGGTTAGCACAGATACGCAGTATTTT. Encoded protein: CASSALAVSTDTQYF.

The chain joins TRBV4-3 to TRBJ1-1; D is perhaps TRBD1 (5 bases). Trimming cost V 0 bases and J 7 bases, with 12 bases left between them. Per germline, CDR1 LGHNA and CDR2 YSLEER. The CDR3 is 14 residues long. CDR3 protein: CASSQEGGTNEAFF. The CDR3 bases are TGCGCCAGCAGCCAAGAGGGGGGAACTAATGAAGCTTTCTTT.

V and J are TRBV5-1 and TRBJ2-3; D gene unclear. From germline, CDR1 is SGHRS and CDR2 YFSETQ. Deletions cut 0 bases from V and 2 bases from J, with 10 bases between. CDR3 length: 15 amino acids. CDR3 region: CASSLEGLATDTQYF. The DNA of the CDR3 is TGCGCCAGCAGCTTGGAGGGCCTCGCCACAGATACGCAGTATTTT.